The next 30 T cell receptor beta chains were all read from a single sample in a study of T cell changes during pregnancy in multiple sclerosis. Method: immunoSEQ multiplex PCR; TCRdb's copy keeps in-frame clones and lacks some. The profile covers tens of thousands of clones, with around 90% appearing a single time and about 0.24% taken by the ten largest. The sequences come from CD4+ T cells from peripheral blood mononuclear cells, collected in the second trimester of pregnancy. These receptors originate from a female donor with multiple sclerosis, enrolled in a pregnancy study.

The gene calls are TRBV5-1 and TRBJ2-5; no firm D call. CDR1 SGHRS and CDR2 YFSETQ come from the germline V gene. The CDR3 covers 13 residues. Trimming shortened V by 5 bases and J by 5 bases, and 13 bases separated the two germline ends. This chain's CDR3 is CASRANPRETQYF. In nucleotides, the CDR3 is TGCGCCAGCAGAGCAAACCCGCGGGAGACCCAGTACTTC.

The chain employs TRBV5-8 and TRBJ2-3, with D perhaps matching TRBD1 (6 bases). The CDR3 contains 15 residues. The germline V gene encodes CDR1 SGHTS and CDR2 YDEGEE. The V and J ends lost 2 bases and 2 bases respectively, with 12 bases between them. The CDR3 spells CASSLRGNPTDTQYF. The CDR3 region has the DNA TGTGCCAGCAGCTTAAGGGGGAATCCCACAGATACGCAGTATTTT.

The V gene is TRBV6-6, the J gene TRBJ1-2, with TRBD1 matching 7 bases. Germline V lookup: CDR1 MNHNY, CDR2 SVGAGI (reference sequence). There are 16 residues in the CDR3. V trimming: 5 bases; J trimming: 0 bases; junction bases outside the gene matches: 9. For the CDR3, the DNA is TGTGCCAGCAGTCCTCCCCGGGACAGAACTAACTATGGCTACACCTTC. It yields the protein CASSPPRDRTNYGYTF.

The chain recombines TRBV25-1 with TRBJ2-5; 7 nucleotides match TRBD2. V was pared by 1 base and J by 1 base, with 3 bases of the junction left unmatched. CDR1 and CDR2 from the germline V gene are MGHDK and SYGVNS. The CDR3 is 15 residues long. The chain's CDR3 is CASSEWGGGQETQYF. In nucleotides, the CDR3 is TGTGCCAGCAGTGAATGGGGCGGGGGCCAAGAGACCCAGTACTTC.

The J gene is TRBJ1-2, the V gene TRBV6-1, with D uncertain. Germline V lookup: CDR1 MNHNS, CDR2 SASEGT. V was pared by 4 bases and J by 2 bases, with 14 bases between. The CDR3 has 15 residues. The CDR3 protein is CASSGGNNHNYGYTF. The CDR3 DNA is TGTGCCAGCAGTGGAGGGAACAATCACAACTATGGCTACACCTTC.

The V call is TRBV5-6, the J call TRBJ1-2, with D possibly TRBD1 on 6 matching bases. The length of the CDR3 is 15 residues. CDR1 and CDR2 from the germline V gene are SGHDT and YYEEEE. Trimming cost V 0 bases and J 0 bases, with 9 bases left between them. In DNA, the CDR3 is TGTGCCAGCAGCTTGGCCGGGACACCTAACTATGGCTACACCTTC. Its translation is CASSLAGTPNYGYTF.

This clone was seen only a few times. The chain links TRBV19 to TRBJ1-1; 10 nucleotides agree with TRBD1. There are 19 residues in the CDR3. Trimming cost V 1 base and J 1 base; bases outside gene matches: 12. Germline V lookup: CDR1 LNHDA, CDR2 SQIVND (reference sequence). The CDR3 loop is CASSIGRDRGETENTEAFF. The CDR3 region has the DNA TGTGCCAGTAGTATAGGTAGGGACAGGGGCGAAACCGAGAACACTGAAGCTTTCTTT.

The chain employs TRBV30 and TRBJ2-1; TRBD2 agrees at 8 bases. The V segment lost 8 bases and the J segment 4 bases; nucleotides outside the gene matches: 4. The CDR3 sequence is 12 residues long. Per germline, CDR1 GTSNPN and CDR2 SVGIG (reference sequence). The CDR3: CALTGGYNEQFF. As DNA, the CDR3 is TGTGCCCTAACGGGAGGGTACAATGAGCAGTTCTTC. Based on the CDR3 plus reference TRBV30 and TRBJ2-1, the full variable domain is SQTIHQWPATLVQPVGSPLSLECTVEGTSNPNLYWYRQAAGRGLQLLFYSVGIGQISSEVPQNLSASRPQDRQFILSSKKLLLSDSGFYLCALTGGYNEQFFGPGTRLTVL.

The chain is built from TRBV9 and TRBJ2-3, with 12 bases identical to TRBD2. The germline CDR1 and CDR2 sequences are SGDLS and YYNGEE. CDR3 size: 18 residues. Losses at the gene ends were 0 bases for V and 0 bases for J; bases not matched to a gene: 5. In DNA, the CDR3 is TGTGCCAGCAGCGTAGGGCTAGCGGGGGGGCGAAGCACAGATACGCAGTATTTT. It specifies CASSVGLAGGRSTDTQYF. Full variable domain (outside the CDR3, taken from reference TRBV9 and TRBJ2-3): DSGVTQTPKHLITATGQRVTLRCSPRSGDLSVYWYQQSLDQGLQFLIQYYNGEERAKGNILERFSAQQFPDLHSELNLSSLELGDSALYFCASSVGLAGGRSTDTQYFGPGTRLTVL.

The gene calls are TRBV5-1 and TRBJ1-6; D not resolved. The CDR3 consists of 14 residues. Per germline, CDR1 SGHRS and CDR2 YFSETQ. Trimming removed 3 bases at V and 8 bases at J, with 12 bases between. CDR3 sequence: CASSWTDGDSPLHF. DNA for the CDR3: TGCGCCAGCAGCTGGACGGACGGGGATTCACCCCTCCACTTT.

The genes are TRBV6-4 and TRBJ2-1; 10 positions agree with TRBD2. This CDR3 has 15 amino acids. The ends lost 1 base at V and 6 bases at J; junction bases unmatched: 3. Germline V gene data show CDR1 as MRHNA and CDR2 as SNTAGT. CDR3 residues: CASSDWSSGGNEQFF. Written as DNA, the CDR3 is TGTGCCAGCAGTGACTGGTCTAGCGGGGGCAATGAGCAGTTCTTC.

This sequence joins TRBV29-1 and TRBJ2-1; 7 bases map to TRBD2. V was clipped by 6 bases and J by 4 bases; unmatched bases: 3. The CDR3 sequence is 12 residues long. Germline CDR1 SQVTM, CDR2 ANQGSEA. The CDR3 coding sequence is TGCAGCGTGAGCGGGGAGTACAATGAGCAGTTCTTC. Encoded protein: CSVSGEYNEQFF.

The chain joins TRBV6-5 to TRBJ1-2, with 9 bases fitting TRBD1. The CDR3 is 13 amino acids. CDR1 and CDR2 (germline): MNHEY, SVGAGI. The ends lost 4 bases at V and 6 bases at J; junction bases unmatched: 3. The CDR3 reads CASSSWTGDGYTF. For the CDR3, the DNA is TGTGCCAGCAGTTCCTGGACAGGGGATGGCTACACCTTC.

The CDR3 spells CASSAPGQGIQPQHF. DNA for the CDR3: TGTGCCAGCAGTGCCCCGGGACAGGGGATCCAGCCCCAGCATTTT. J is TRBJ1-5 and V is TRBV6-6; TRBD1 agrees at 10 bases. In germline, CDR1 is MNHNY, CDR2 SVGAGI (reference sequence). V dropped 5 bases and J dropped 7; count of bases not matched to a gene: 8. This CDR3 has 15 amino acids.

This chain links TRBV11-2 with TRBJ2-1, with TRBD2 identical over 8 bases. Germline CDR1 SGHAT, CDR2 FQNNGV. The CDR3 loop spans 15 amino acids. The junction had 2 bases not matched to a gene; V was cut back by 1 base and J by 3 bases. The CDR3 nucleotides read TGTGCCAGCAGCTTAGGCGGGGGGTTCTACAATGAGCAGTTCTTC. Translating it yields CASSLGGGFYNEQFF.

This chain uses TRBV14 with TRBJ1-4; a weak D match, TRBD1 (5 bases). The CDR3 has 14 amino acids. The germline V gene has CDR1 SGHDN and CDR2 FVKESK. V was cut by 10 bases and J by 4 bases, with 16 bases left in between. The CDR3: CATSGLGLNEKLFF. The CDR3 region has the DNA TGTGCCACCTCGGGACTGGGACTTAATGAAAAACTGTTTTTT.

CDR3: CAWSVDRGNYGYTF. DNA of the CDR3: TGTGCCTGGAGTGTTGACAGGGGTAACTATGGCTACACCTTC. The chain couples TRBV30 to TRBJ1-2; 8 positions match TRBD1. Germline lookup yields CDR1 GTSNPN and CDR2 SVGIG (reference sequence). The CDR3 sequence is 14 residues long. V lost 0 bases, J lost 1 base, and 1 base stayed unmatched.

This chain uses TRBV5-4 with TRBJ1-2, with 7 bases matching TRBD1. CDR3 length: 15 amino acids. Germline trimming cut 0 bases from V and 8 bases from J; bases unmatched to any gene: 10. Germline V gene sequence: CDR1 SGHNT, CDR2 YYREEE (reference sequence). This CDR3 reads CASSLDQGGTGGYTF. The CDR3 DNA follows: TGTGCCAGCAGCTTGGATCAGGGGGGAACAGGGGGCTACACCTTC.

The chain is built from TRBV4-1 and TRBJ2-1; 11 nucleotides agree with TRBD2. V gave up 4 bases and J gave up 11 bases; unmatched junction bases: 10. The germline V gene has CDR1 MGHRA and CDR2 YSYEKL. The length of the CDR3 is 15 residues. CDR3 sequence (DNA): TGCGCCAGCAGCCGTTCGGGACTAGCGGTCTCCCAGCAGTTCTTC. This translates into CASSRSGLAVSQQFF.

This rearrangement joins TRBV2 to TRBJ1-3; 7 bases match TRBD1. This CDR3 has 15 residues. V trimming: 5 bases; J trimming: 3 bases; junction bases outside the gene matches: 7. Germline assignment: CDR1 SNHLY and CDR2 FYNNEI. CDR3 DNA sequence: TGTGCCAGCAGTTACAGGGGACTCTATGGAAACACCATATATTTT. It specifies CASSYRGLYGNTIYF.

The chain carries TRBV19 and TRBJ2-7; 9 bases are shared with TRBD2. Germline values: CDR1 LNHDA, CDR2 SQIVND (reference sequence). V was pared by 5 bases and J by 3 bases, with 14 bases of the junction left unmatched. The CDR3 sequence is 17 residues long. This CDR3 reads CASSLHGGLAGHYEQYF. The CDR3 nucleotides are TGTGCCAGTAGTCTTCATGGGGGACTAGCAGGGCACTACGAGCAGTACTTC.

V is TRBV6-6 and J is TRBJ2-2; D gene unclear. Trimming shortened V by 1 base and J by 2 bases, and 2 bases separated the two germline ends. Germline CDR1 reads MNHNY; CDR2 reads SVGAGI (reference sequence). The CDR3 length is 13 residues. The CDR3 sequence is CASSYLNTGELFF. DNA for the CDR3: TGTGCCAGCAGTTACTTAAACACCGGGGAGCTGTTTTTT.

The chain has TRBV2 and TRBJ2-3, with TRBD2 identical over 12 bases. The germline V gene encodes CDR1 SNHLY and CDR2 FYNNEI. V was clipped by 8 bases and J by 1 base; unmatched bases: 4. The CDR3 sequence is 15 residues long. The CDR3 is CASFRLAGGTDTQYF. Here the CDR3 DNA reads TGTGCCAGCTTCAGACTAGCGGGGGGCACAGATACGCAGTATTTT.

The V call is TRBV9, the J call TRBJ2-2; 12 bases fit TRBD1. The V and J ends lost 7 bases and 4 bases, in that order; junction bases with no gene match: 2. The CDR3 sequence is 14 residues long. Germline-derived CDR1 and CDR2 are SGDLS and YYNGEE. CDR3 protein: CASQGQGATGELFF. CDR3 coding DNA: TGTGCCAGCCAGGGACAGGGGGCCACCGGGGAGCTGTTTTTT.

The chain links TRBV5-1 to TRBJ2-5, with 7 bases that match TRBD2. J lost 4 bases, V lost 0 bases, and 6 bases had no gene match. The CDR3 runs 15 residues. CDR1 SGHRS and CDR2 YFSETQ come from the germline V gene. CDR3 DNA sequence: TGCGCCAGCAGCTTGGCGGGGGGATCCCTAGAGACCCAGTACTTC. Translating it yields CASSLAGGSLETQYF.

V gene TRBV19 combines with J gene TRBJ2-5, with TRBD2 as a possible D gene (5 bases). The germline gives CDR1 LNHDA, CDR2 SQIVND (reference sequence). The V end lost 2 bases, the J end lost 7 bases, and 11 bases lay between the germline ends. The CDR3 consists of 13 residues. Here the CDR3 reads CASSISRDGTQYF. CDR3 in DNA: TGTGCCAGTAGTATAAGTCGGGATGGGACCCAGTACTTC.

This chain joins TRBV5-4 and TRBJ2-2, with D tentatively TRBD2 (5 bases). The V and J ends lost 1 base and 4 bases respectively, with 11 bases between them. The CDR3 spans 15 residues. Germline loops: CDR1 SGHNT, CDR2 YYREEE (reference sequence). CDR3 coding DNA: TGTGCCAGCAGCTTGTCCGGGATTTCCACCGGGGAGCTGTTTTTT. The encoded protein is CASSLSGISTGELFF.

The rearrangement uses TRBV6-6 and TRBJ1-6, with D unresolved. CDR1 and CDR2 (germline): MNHNY, SVGAGI (reference sequence). There are 16 residues in the CDR3. The V end lost 2 bases, the J end lost 8 bases, and 16 bases lay between the germline ends. Written as DNA, the CDR3 is TGTGCCAGCAGTTACGTGCCGAGGGTTACTTATTCACCCCTCCACTTT. Amino acids: CASSYVPRVTYSPLHF.

This chain joins TRBV28 and TRBJ2-5; 9 bases match TRBD2. The CDR3 length is 14 residues. Germline values: CDR1 MDHEN, CDR2 SYDVKM. Trimming at V came to 4 bases and at J to 7 bases, leaving 7 bases not matched to a gene. DNA for the CDR3: TGTGCCAGCAGTTCCTATAGCGGGGGCAGGACCCAGTACTTC. It encodes CASSSYSGGRTQYF. Based on the CDR3 plus reference TRBV28 and TRBJ2-5, the full variable domain is DVKVTQSSRYLVKRTGEKVFLECVQDMDHENMFWYRQDPGLGLRLIYFSYDVKMKEKGDIPEGYSVSREKKERFSLILESASTNQTSMYLCASSSYSGGRTQYFGPGTRLLVL.

This clone was picked up one time. J is TRBJ1-1 and V is TRBV6-1; 8 nucleotides agree with TRBD1. With 5 bases clipped from V and 5 bases from J, the junction kept 4 bases outside the gene matches. The CDR3 has 13 amino acids. Germline CDR1 MNHNS, CDR2 SASEGT. In DNA, the CDR3 is TGTGCCAGCAGTTCCCAGGGGGCAACTGAAGCTTTCTTT. Its translation: CASSSQGATEAFF.